The next 21 T cell receptor beta chains were all read from a single sample in a study of early T cells in non-severe SARS-CoV-2 infection. TCRdb reprocessed the 5' RACE reads with MiXCR, giving one entry per CDR3 protein. This sample has roughly 100,000 distinct CDR3 sequences, with approximately 13% found just once. The sample consisted of whole blood. The receptors come from an adult who was a healthcare worker with PCR-confirmed SARS-CoV-2 infection or an uninfected control (not recorded which).

This clonotype was picked up a small number of times. This chain's CDR3 is CASSQALGGGYTF. In DNA, the CDR3 is TGCGCCAGCAGCCAAGCTTTAGGAGGTGGCTACACCTTC. The genes are TRBV4-3 and TRBJ1-2; D not certain. CDR1 LGHNA and CDR2 YSLEER come from the germline V gene. V was cut by 1 base and J by 7 bases, with 10 bases left in between. This CDR3 has 13 amino acids.

This clonotype was seen a few times. CDR3 amino acids: CASSSSVLDTDTQYF. The CDR3 nucleotides read TGTGCCAGCAGCTCCAGCGTGTTGGACACAGATACGCAGTATTTT. The chain is built from TRBV7-6 and TRBJ2-3; D is ambiguous. V was shortened by 4 bases and J by 2 bases, with 13 bases between the two germline ends. From germline, CDR1 is SGHVS and CDR2 FNYEAQ. The length of the CDR3 is 15 residues. Full variable domain (rest looked up from reference TRBV7-6 and TRBJ2-3): GAGVSQSPRYKVTKRGQDVALRCDPISGHVSLYWYRQALGQGPEFLTYFNYEAQQDKSGLPNDRFSAERPEGSISTLTIQRTEQRDSAMYRCASSSSVLDTDTQYFGPGTRLTVL.

There are many counts of this clonotype. This chain connects TRBV24-1 to TRBJ2-7; D gene ambiguous. The CDR3 extends over 14 amino acids. Germline CDR1 and CDR2: KGHDR and SFDVKD. Trimming stripped 4 bases from V and 2 bases from J, with 11 bases between. This CDR3 is CATSDRHDPYEQYF. CDR3 bases: TGTGCCACCAGTGACAGACATGACCCCTACGAGCAGTACTTC.

The chain links TRBV18 to TRBJ2-7, with D perhaps matching TRBD1 (6 bases). With 2 bases removed from V and 2 bases from J, the gap between germline ends came to 19 bases. Germline V gene sequence: CDR1 KGHSH, CDR2 LQKENI. The CDR3 covers 17 residues. The CDR3: CASSPTVPQGRPYEQYF. The CDR3 bases are TGTGCCAGCTCACCAACTGTTCCACAGGGTAGACCCTACGAGCAGTACTTC.

The J gene is TRBJ2-2, the V gene TRBV4-2, with 7 bases that match TRBD1. Germline lookup yields CDR1 LGHNA and CDR2 YNFKEQ. Germline trimming cut 1 base from V and 4 bases from J; bases unmatched to any gene: 15. This CDR3 has 19 residues. The CDR3 reads CASSQATKTGSSPTGELFF. CDR3 nucleotides: TGTGCCAGCAGCCAAGCCACGAAGACAGGGTCGAGTCCCACCGGGGAGCTGTTTTTT.

The chain joins TRBV18 to TRBJ1-4; 8 bases match TRBD1. The germline gives CDR1 KGHSH, CDR2 LQKENI. V shed 4 bases, J shed 3 bases, and the junction held 13 bases outside the gene matches. The CDR3 consists of 18 residues. The DNA for the CDR3 is TGTGCCAGCTCACTTCAGGGGGCTGGGACGGCGGCTAATGAAAAACTGTTTTTT. It encodes CASSLQGAGTAANEKLFF.

This clonotype occurred a few times. The CDR3 DNA follows: TGTGCCAGCAGTCTTGAAGGGACTGGGGGCGAGACCCAGTACTTC. It yields the protein CASSLEGTGGETQYF. The rearrangement links TRBV12-3 or TRBV12-4 to TRBJ2-5; D is tentatively TRBD1 or TRBD2 (6 bases each). V lost 5 bases to trimming and J lost 5 bases, with 18 bases between them. The CDR3 runs to 15 residues.

V gene TRBV4-3 combines with J gene TRBJ2-7, with 10 positions matching TRBD1. Germline values: CDR1 LGHNA, CDR2 YSLEER. Germline trimming cut 1 base from V and 4 bases from J; bases unmatched to any gene: 7. There are 16 residues in the CDR3. CDR3 bases: TGCGCCAGCAGCCAAGCTAGTAGGGACAGGGGTTACGAGCAGTACTTC. This gives the protein CASSQASRDRGYEQYF.

The chain links TRBV20-1 to TRBJ2-7; tentative D call: TRBD1 (6 bases). The CDR3 is made up of 18 amino acids. Germline loops: CDR1 DFQATT, CDR2 SNEGSKA (reference sequence). The V gene lost 0 bases and the J gene lost 2 bases, with 23 bases spanning the gap. CDR3 DNA sequence: TGCAGTGCTAGAGATACAGCAGGGGCGAATTCCCAAGCCTACGAGCAGTACTTC. It translates to CSARDTAGANSQAYEQYF.

DNA of the CDR3: TGTGCCAGCACCCCCAGGCAGAATTATAATTCACCCCTCCACTTT. Translated, it gives CASTPRQNYNSPLHF. This sequence joins TRBV27 and TRBJ1-6, with no clear D. Looked up from germline, CDR1 is MNHEY and CDR2 is SMNVEV (reference sequence). This CDR3 has 15 residues. V gave up 7 bases and J gave up 4 bases, with 14 bases separating them.

Concerning this clonotype itself: This may stem from a read error, because a much larger clone lies one nucleotide away. This sequence joins TRBV29-1 and TRBJ2-2; possibly TRBD2 for D (5 bases). Germline assignment: CDR1 SQVTM and CDR2 ANQGSEA. The CDR3 has 13 amino acids. Here the CDR3 reads CSVGTYTTGELIF. The DNA of the CDR3 is TGCAGCGTTGGCACCTATACCACCGGGGAGCTGATTTTT.

There are many counts of this clonotype. The chain uses TRBV20-1 and TRBJ2-7; D is possibly TRBD1 (7 bases). The V gene lost 6 bases and the J gene lost 0 bases, with 18 bases spanning the gap. Germline values: CDR1 DFQATT, CDR2 SNEGSKA (reference sequence). The CDR3 spans 15 residues. The CDR3 here is CSAQGGLYSSYEQYF. The CDR3 DNA sequence: TGCAGTGCGCAGGGGGGCCTTTACAGCTCCTACGAGCAGTACTTC.

The gene calls are TRBV29-1 and TRBJ2-7; D is unresolved. The germline V and J ends were trimmed by 4 bases and 0 bases, with 7 bases remaining between them. CDR1 SQVTM and CDR2 ANQGSEA come from the germline V gene. The CDR3 is made up of 12 amino acids. The CDR3 region is CSVVKDSYEQYF. The DNA of the CDR3 is TGCAGCGTTGTTAAGGACTCCTACGAGCAGTACTTC.

This clonotype was detected ten times or more. The V and J genes are TRBV2 and TRBJ2-5; 11 bases are shared with TRBD2. The CDR3 sequence is 15 residues long. Germline V gives CDR1 SNHLY, CDR2 FYNNEI. Unmatched junction bases numbered 4, after V lost 5 bases and J lost 2 bases. The CDR3 sequence: CASSTSGGQQETQYF. The DNA of the CDR3 is TGTGCCAGCAGTACTAGCGGGGGCCAGCAAGAGACCCAGTACTTC.

This clonotype was counted ten times or more. The V gene is TRBV11-2, the J gene TRBJ1-2; D is possibly TRBD1 (6 bases). Germline V gene data show CDR1 as SGHAT and CDR2 as FQNNGV. The CDR3 consists of 15 residues. V dropped 5 bases and J dropped 0 bases, with 13 bases sitting between them. The CDR3 DNA reads as TGTGCCAGCAGCCCGCACAGGGTTTCTAACTATGGCTACACCTTC. Translated: CASSPHRVSNYGYTF.

The sample holds many counts of this clonotype. The CDR3: CASREGQYTEAFF. CDR3 bases: TGTGCCAGCAGGGAAGGACAGTACACTGAAGCTTTCTTT. J is TRBJ1-1 and V is TRBV12-3 or TRBV12-4; tentative D call: TRBD1 (6 bases). V shed 6 bases and J shed 3 bases, with 11 bases lying between them. This CDR3 is built from 13 residues.

This clonotype was recorded many times. The V gene is TRBV9, the J gene TRBJ1-1; D gene unclear. This CDR3 region has 13 residues. The ends were cut back, 0 bases at V and 1 base at J, with 4 bases in the middle. Germline CDR1 reads SGDLS; CDR2 reads YYNGEE. CDR3 residues: CASSVDQNTEAFF. CDR3 bases: TGTGCCAGCAGCGTAGACCAGAACACTGAAGCTTTCTTT.

This clonotype was observed a few times. V gene TRBV21-1 combines with J gene TRBJ1-2; the table's D call TRBD1 went unverified against the DNA. TRBV21-1 is a pseudogene locus. The CDR3 sequence is 16 residues long. CDR3 in amino acids: CASSKGGSAACDGYTF. The CDR3 nucleotides read TGTGCCAGCAGCAAGGGGGGCAGTGCGGCATGCGATGGCTACACCTTC.

The gene calls are TRBV14 and TRBJ2-7, with D perhaps matching TRBD1 or TRBD2 (5 bases each). Germline V gives CDR1 SGHDN, CDR2 FVKESK. The V end lost 3 bases, the J end lost 3 bases, and 15 bases lay between the germline ends. CDR3 length: 15 residues. DNA for the CDR3: TGTGCCAGCAGCCAGAGGGGAGTTGGCTACTACGAGCAGTACTTC. Translated, it gives CASSQRGVGYYEQYF.

This clonotype was counted ten times or more. This chain connects TRBV28 to TRBJ2-7; D assignment may be TRBD1 or TRBD2 (5 bases each). Germline-derived CDR1 and CDR2 are MDHEN and SYDVKM. V lost 7 bases to trimming and J lost 5 bases, with 24 bases between them. CDR3 size: 16 residues. In DNA form, the CDR3 reads TGTGCCAGCACCTCGTCCGGGACCCGACGTGGGAACGAGCAGTACTTC. Encoded protein: CASTSSGTRRGNEQYF.

This clonotype was picked up many times. The chain couples TRBV28 to TRBJ2-4; D perhaps matches TRBD1 (5 bases). Trimming took 6 bases from V and 1 from J, leaving 13 bases between them. Germline V gene sequence: CDR1 MDHEN, CDR2 SYDVKM. CDR3 size: 15 residues. CDR3 sequence reads: CASSPAPGAKNIQYF. The CDR3 DNA sequence: TGTGCCAGCAGCCCCGCCCCAGGGGCCAAAAACATTCAGTACTTC.